A selection of T cell receptor beta chains follows, all from one sample in a study of beta chain features in type 1 diabetes. Produced via immunoSEQ multiplex PCR; TCRdb's table is partial and in-frame only. The sample includes a few hundred thousand clones, more than 12% of them seen just once. Sequenced: naive CD4+ T cells from blood. The origin of the receptors is a woman younger than 30 in good health. The CDR3 runs from the conserved cysteine through the conserved F or W. The order of the fields is D gene, CDR3 length, J gene, V gene, clone size, CDR3 protein, CDR3 DNA. D genes are given only for firm matches. Clone size appears in some rows only: once, few, many, or a class for an expanded clone.

. 11 TRBJ2-4 TRBV6-5 . CASTQGAIQYF TGTGCCAGCACCCAGGGTGCCATTCAGTACTTC
. 13 TRBJ2-2 TRBV30 few CAWSVIVSGELFF TGTGCCTGGAGTGTGATAGTTTCCGGGGAGCTGTTTTTT
TRBD2 14 TRBJ2-5 TRBV6-5 few CASESGGVGETQYF TGTGCCAGCGAGAGTGGGGGGGTCGGGGAGACCCAGTACTTC
TRBD1 15 TRBJ1-1 TRBV7-9 . CASSLMGTGNRVAFF TGTGCCAGCAGCTTAATGGGGACAGGGAATCGTGTAGCTTTCTTT
TRBD2 15 TRBJ2-7 TRBV6-5 . CASSPGLAISYEQYF TGTGCCAGCAGCCCAGGACTAGCGATCTCCTACGAGCAGTACTTC
. 14 TRBJ2-2 TRBV28 . CASRPPTRTGELFF TGTGCCAGCCGCCCTCCGACTAGGACCGGGGAGCTGTTTTTT
. 13 TRBJ1-1 TRBV5-1 few CASSLAVNTEAFF TGCGCCAGCAGCTTGGCGGTGAACACTGAAGCTTTCTTT
. 19 TRBJ2-6 TRBV18 . CASSPLSQGAGSGANVLTF TGTGCCAGCTCACCATTAAGTCAAGGGGCCGGCTCTGGGGCCAACGTCCTGACTTTC
. 15 TRBJ2-2 TRBV4-3 . CASSQGAGFTGELFF TGCGCCAGCAGCCAAGGGGCAGGATTCACCGGGGAGCTGTTTTTT
. 12 TRBJ2-4 TRBV4-1 few CASSQAREREYF TGCGCCAGCAGCCAAGCCCGTGAGCGGGAGTACTTC
. 15 TRBJ1-2 TRBV4-1 . CASSHVGARPGGYTF TGCGCCAGCAGCCATGTGGGGGCGCGTCCTGGTGGCTACACCTTC
. 15 TRBJ2-7 TRBV5-1 . CASSLAPTSSYEQYF TGCGCCAGCAGCTTGGCTCCAACGAGCTCCTACGAGCAGTACTTC
TRBD1 16 TRBJ1-1 TRBV18 few CASSPGQVEVLAEAFF TGTGCCAGCTCCCCGGGACAGGTTGAGGTTCTGGCTGAAGCTTTCTTT
. 10 TRBJ1-4 TRBV5-6 . CASSLTELFF TGTGCCAGCAGCTTGACAGAACTGTTTTTT
TRBD1 14 TRBJ2-3 TRBV7-2 . CASSFDRGTDTQYF TGTGCCAGCAGCTTCGACAGGGGCACAGATACGCAGTATTTT
TRBD1 15 TRBJ1-1 TRBV5-1 . CASSLAESQGAGAFF TGCGCCAGCAGCTTGGCAGAATCACAGGGGGCCGGAGCTTTCTTT
. 14 TRBJ2-2 TRBV19 . CASSTGQNTGELFF TGTGCCAGTAGTACGGGACAGAACACCGGGGAGCTGTTTTTT
. 13 TRBJ1-5 TRBV18 few CASSPGSNQPQHF TGTGCCAGCTCACCCGGGTCTAATCAGCCCCAGCATTTT
TRBD2 15 TRBJ2-4 TRBV6-1 . CAHGEAGAAKNIQYF TGTGCCCACGGCGAGGCGGGAGCGGCCAAAAACATTCAGTACTTC
. 13 TRBJ2-7 TRBV9 few CASSVIPTDRPYF TGTGCCAGCAGCGTAATCCCGACAGACAGGCCGTACTTC
. 14 TRBJ2-7 TRBV5-1 few CASSPQGIEVEQYF TGCGCCAGCAGCCCACAGGGTATCGAAGTCGAGCAGTACTTC
TRBD1 15 TRBJ2-7 TRBV7-9 . CASRNPGQGTHEQYF TGTGCCAGCAGGAACCCCGGACAGGGAACCCACGAGCAGTACTTC
TRBD2 15 TRBJ2-1 TRBV2 few CASSDEGGPYNEQFF TGTGCCAGCAGTGACGAGGGAGGGCCCTACAATGAGCAGTTCTTC
TRBD2 18 TRBJ2-1 TRBV28 . CASSSPGLAAPSYNEQFF TGTGCCAGCAGTTCGCCGGGACTAGCGGCCCCATCGTACAATGAGCAGTTCTTC
TRBD2 15 TRBJ2-5 TRBV18 . CASSPGLAGAETQYF TGTGCCAGCTCGCCAGGACTAGCGGGAGCAGAGACCCAGTACTTC
TRBD1 16 TRBJ1-4 TRBV5-1 few CASSSTSTGGSEKLFF TGCGCCAGCAGCTCGACCTCTACAGGGGGCAGCGAAAAACTGTTTTTT
. 15 TRBJ1-5 TRBV30 . CAWSGGTNSNQPQHF TGTGCCTGGAGTGGGGGGACAAATAGCAATCAGCCCCAGCATTTT
. 13 TRBJ1-4 TRBV5-1 . CASSSLAGEKLFF TGCGCCAGCAGCTCTCTCGCCGGGGAAAAACTGTTTTTT
. 14 TRBJ2-1 TRBV5-1 few CASSQPSVNNEQFF TGCGCCAGCTCCCAACCATCGGTGAACAATGAGCAGTTCTTC
TRBD2 15 TRBJ2-7 TRBV7-9 few CASSSRLAERYEQYF TGTGCCAGCAGCTCCCGACTAGCGGAGCGCTACGAGCAGTACTTC
. 16 TRBJ2-1 TRBV29-1 . CSYPLIQRSTYNEQFF TGCAGCTATCCCCTGATCCAGAGGAGTACCTACAATGAGCAGTTCTTC
. 14 TRBJ2-1 TRBV29-1 few CSVEVRRSYNEQFF TGCAGCGTTGAAGTGCGGAGATCATACAATGAGCAGTTCTTC
. 12 TRBJ2-1 TRBV19 . CASNTGAHEQFF TGTGCCAGTAATACGGGAGCCCATGAGCAGTTCTTC
TRBD2 15 TRBJ2-5 TRBV30 . CACRGREGAQETQYF TGTGCCTGCCGAGGGCGGGAGGGGGCCCAAGAGACCCAGTACTTC
. 11 TRBJ2-1 TRBV29-1 few CSVVKRDEQFF TGCAGCGTTGTTAAGCGGGATGAGCAGTTCTTC
. 14 TRBJ2-3 TRBV4-1 few CASSQGSGADTQYF TGCGCCAGCAGCCAAGGGTCAGGGGCAGATACGCAGTATTTT
TRBD1 13 TRBJ2-7 TRBV30 . CARAGTATYEQYF TGTGCGCGGGCCGGGACAGCCACCTACGAGCAGTACTTC
. 16 TRBJ2-5 TRBV14 . CASSQDLVIERETQYF TGTGCCAGCAGCCAAGATCTTGTTATAGAAAGAGAGACCCAGTACTTC
TRBD1 14 TRBJ2-3 TRBV6-5 few CASSPQGAADTQYF TGTGCCAGCAGCCCTCAGGGGGCGGCAGATACGCAGTATTTT